A single sample gave rise to the 29 T cell receptor beta chains below, sequenced in a study of blood T cell repertoires in COVID-19. Libraries were prepared by immunoSEQ multiplex PCR; TCRdb keeps only in-frame clonotypes and omits some of them. The sample holds a few hundred thousand clones; 70% to 90% are singletons and the top ten take around 1.8%. The source material was PBMCs or T cells enriched from blood (not recorded which). These receptors were taken from a woman aged 50 to 65 who had recovered from COVID-19.

The rearrangement joins TRBV19 to TRBJ1-1, with TRBD1 matching 8 bases. The CDR3 is made up of 15 amino acids. J was trimmed by 1 base and V by 4 bases; bases with no gene match: 5. The germline gives CDR1 LNHDA, CDR2 SQIVND (reference sequence). CDR3 protein: CASSRPTGENTEAFF. The CDR3 nucleotides read TGTGCCAGTAGTAGACCGACAGGGGAGAACACTGAAGCTTTCTTT.

V gene TRBV28 combines with J gene TRBJ2-7, with 7 bases matching TRBD2. The germline V gene encodes CDR1 MDHEN and CDR2 SYDVKM. The CDR3 has 14 residues. Germline trimming cut 2 bases from V and 7 bases from J; bases unmatched to any gene: 8. Here the CDR3 reads CASSLRGRADEQYF. CDR3 coding DNA: TGTGCCAGCAGTTTAAGAGGGAGGGCCGATGAGCAGTACTTC.

DNA of the CDR3: TGTGCCAGCAGCTTCACGGGAGAGCAGTTCTTC. This translates into CASSFTGEQFF. The chain uses TRBV5-6 and TRBJ2-1; a possible D gene is TRBD2 (5 bases). Germline V lookup: CDR1 SGHDT, CDR2 YYEEEE. This CDR3 comprises 11 residues. Trimming removed 2 bases from V and 10 bases from J, with 7 bases in between. Full variable domain (remainder filled in from reference TRBV5-6 and TRBJ2-1): DAGVTQSPTHLIKTRGQQVTLRCSPKSGHDTVSWYQQALGQGPQFIFQYYEEEERQRGNFPDRFSGHQFPNYSSELNVNALLLGDSALYLCASSFTGEQFFGPGTRLTVL.

This clone was recorded at least ten times. This chain joins TRBV6-5 and TRBJ1-5, with D possibly being TRBD1 (6 bases). Trimming took 7 bases from V and 5 from J, leaving 18 bases between them. The germline V gene has CDR1 MNHEY and CDR2 SVGAGI. The CDR3 totals 15 residues. Written as DNA, the CDR3 is TGTGCCAGCACCGAAGGGGGGGGTTGGGATCAGCCCCAGCATTTT. Amino acids: CASTEGGGWDQPQHF.

The chain joins TRBV2 to TRBJ2-5; no reliable D call. The CDR3 is made up of 11 amino acids. From germline, CDR1 is SNHLY and CDR2 FYNNEI. V was pared by 4 bases and J by 7 bases, with 7 bases between. The CDR3 sequence: CASSVYGTQYF. The CDR3 DNA is TGTGCCAGCAGTGTATACGGGACCCAGTACTTC.

This chain connects TRBV11-3 to TRBJ1-6, with 8 bases matching TRBD1. Germline CDR1 SGHNT, CDR2 YENEEA. The CDR3 length is 15 residues. V was clipped by 0 bases and J by 7 bases; unmatched bases: 2. CDR3 bases: TGTGCCAGCAGCTTAGAGGACAGGGCCAATTCACCCCTCCACTTT. As protein: CASSLEDRANSPLHF.

This chain links TRBV11-2 with TRBJ2-7; 8 bases align to TRBD1. This CDR3 has 15 amino acids. Trimming took 1 base from V and 2 from J; bases not matched to a gene: 4. Germline V CDR1 and CDR2: SGHAT, FQNNGV. CDR3 sequence reads: CASSLVGTGAYEQYF. Here the CDR3 DNA reads TGTGCCAGCAGCTTAGTTGGGACAGGCGCCTACGAGCAGTACTTC.

The chain carries TRBV9 and TRBJ2-7, with 10 bases matching TRBD2. Germline V gives CDR1 SGDLS, CDR2 YYNGEE. The J segment lost 6 bases and the V segment lost 0 bases, leaving 3 bases of the junction unmatched. The CDR3 consists of 14 residues. The CDR3 bases are TGTGCCAGCAGCGTAGTAGCGGGAGGACCCGAGCAGTACTTC. Translation: CASSVVAGGPEQYF.

This rearrangement joins TRBV5-4 to TRBJ2-3, with 7 bases fitting TRBD2. J gave up 9 bases and V 2 bases, and 9 bases lay outside the gene matches. The CDR3 covers 14 residues. Germline V lookup: CDR1 SGHNT, CDR2 YYREEE (reference sequence). In nucleotides, the CDR3 is TGTGCCAGCAGCTTCGAGCGGGGAGGACAAACGCAGTATTTT. Its protein product is CASSFERGGQTQYF.

The J gene is TRBJ1-2, the V gene TRBV14, with unresolved D. Trimming shortened V by 1 base and J by 3 bases, and 12 bases separated the two germline ends. There are 15 residues in the CDR3. Germline V gives CDR1 SGHDN, CDR2 FVKESK. The CDR3 nucleotides are TGTGCCAGCAGCCAAGGAGCCCCACAGTACTATGGCTACACCTTC. It encodes CASSQGAPQYYGYTF.

V and J are TRBV6-5 and TRBJ1-2; tentative D call: TRBD1 (6 bases). V was pared by 5 bases and J by 4 bases, with 11 bases between. CDR3 length: 13 amino acids. Germline V gene lookup returns CDR1 MNHEY and CDR2 SVGAGI. The DNA of the CDR3 is TGTGCCAGCAGTCAACAGGGATCCTATGGCTACACCTTC. Its protein product is CASSQQGSYGYTF.

The J gene is TRBJ2-7, the V gene TRBV5-4; TRBD2 matches at 8 bases. The CDR3 sequence is 14 residues long. Losses at the gene ends were 4 bases for V and 8 bases for J; bases not matched to a gene: 11. CDR1 SGHNT and CDR2 YYREEE come from the germline V gene (reference sequence). The CDR3 coding sequence is TGTGCCAGCAGCCGGGAGGGGACCGCCTATAAGCAGTACTTC. Residues: CASSREGTAYKQYF.

This chain uses TRBV7-9 with TRBJ2-7; tentatively, D is TRBD2 (6 bases). V shed 5 bases and J shed 2 bases, with 22 bases lying between them. The CDR3 sequence is 17 residues long. CDR1 is SEHNR, CDR2 FQNEAQ, per germline (reference sequence). The CDR3 region has the DNA TGTGCCAGCAGCCCCCCCCGGGGGTTAGCGCCGACCTACGAGCAGTACTTC. Its protein is CASSPPRGLAPTYEQYF.

This rearrangement joins TRBV7-2 to TRBJ2-2, with a tentative D call TRBD2 (6 bases). V lost 0 bases and J lost 2, with 7 bases in between. Germline CDR1 is SGHTA and CDR2 is FQGNSA. The CDR3 loop spans 15 amino acids. For the CDR3, the DNA is TGTGCCAGCAGCTTAGCTGGACTAAACACCGGGGAGCTGTTTTTT. Amino acid sequence: CASSLAGLNTGELFF.

The chain is built from TRBV28 and TRBJ1-1; 8 bases fit TRBD1. J was trimmed by 1 base and V by 5 bases; bases with no gene match: 3. The CDR3 consists of 14 residues. From germline, CDR1 is MDHEN and CDR2 SYDVKM. The chain's CDR3 is CASSPDRGNTEAFF. In nucleotides, the CDR3 is TGTGCCAGCAGTCCCGACAGGGGGAACACTGAAGCTTTCTTT.

The chain employs TRBV2 and TRBJ1-1, with 11 bases identical to TRBD1. The CDR3 runs 17 residues. Per the germline V gene, CDR1 is SNHLY and CDR2 is FYNNEI. The V segment lost 4 bases and the J segment 4 bases; nucleotides outside the gene matches: 11. Written as DNA, the CDR3 is TGTGCCAGCAGTGCGCCTCTCGGACAGGGGGCGACCACTGAAGCTTTCTTT. This translates into CASSAPLGQGATTEAFF.

This clone turned up a few times. J is TRBJ1-3 and V is TRBV18, with TRBD1 matching 10 bases. The germline V gene has CDR1 KGHSH and CDR2 LQKENI. V shed 0 bases, J shed 3 bases, and the junction held 2 bases outside the gene matches. The CDR3 loop spans 16 amino acids. The CDR3 is CASSPPGTGVGNTIYF. CDR3 in DNA: TGTGCCAGCTCACCACCCGGGACAGGGGTTGGAAACACCATATATTTT.

The chain employs TRBV23-1 and TRBJ2-1; 7 bases line up with TRBD1. TRBV23-1 is an ORF, and what it does is uncertain. The CDR3 extends over 21 amino acids. The junction had 19 bases not matched to a gene; V was cut back by 2 bases and J by 0 bases. DNA of the CDR3: TGCGCCAGCAGTCAAGGGACAGTCCAACTGGGAGAATGGGGCTCCTACAATGAGCAGTTCTTC. Translating gives CASSQGTVQLGEWGSYNEQFF.

The sample holds one count of this clone. The rearrangement uses TRBV7-2 and TRBJ2-3; TRBD2 aligns across 10 bases. The J segment lost 2 bases and the V segment lost 1 base, leaving 6 bases of the junction unmatched. The CDR3 has 17 amino acids. The germline V gene encodes CDR1 SGHTA and CDR2 FQGNSA. The CDR3 region is CASSLGFSGRTTDTQYF. CDR3 in DNA: TGTGCCAGCAGCTTAGGATTTAGCGGGAGGACCACAGATACGCAGTATTTT.

The gene calls are TRBV5-1 and TRBJ1-3; D may be TRBD1 (5 bases). Germline lookup yields CDR1 SGHRS and CDR2 YFSETQ. CDR3 length: 15 residues. Trimming took off 4 bases at V and 6 bases at J, with 17 bases between the two ends. CDR3 in amino acids: CASSLGVAGSNTIYF. In nucleotides, the CDR3 is TGCGCCAGCAGCCTAGGGGTGGCCGGGTCAAACACCATATATTTT.

The genes are TRBV19 and TRBJ1-4; D is undetermined. Germline V gene lookup returns CDR1 LNHDA and CDR2 SQIVND (reference sequence). The CDR3 is 13 residues long. V was cut by 3 bases and J by 13 bases, with 15 bases left in between. The CDR3 nucleotides are TGTGCCAGTAGTATTGGTCCCGGGAATAGACTGTTTTTT. Translating it yields CASSIGPGNRLFF.

The V call is TRBV14, the J call TRBJ2-1, with D perhaps TRBD2 (5 bases). V was shortened by 0 bases and J by 7 bases, with 16 bases between the two germline ends. In germline, CDR1 is SGHDN, CDR2 FVKESK. CDR3 length: 16 residues. CDR3 in amino acids: CASSQDPVGVWNEQFF. The CDR3 DNA reads TGTGCCAGCAGCCAAGACCCCGTGGGAGTATGGAATGAGCAGTTCTTC.

The rearrangement uses TRBV12-1 and TRBJ2-5; TRBD1, the table's D call, lacks a check against the DNA. TRBV12-1 is shown as a pseudogene. This CDR3 spans 15 amino acids. The CDR3, as DNA: TGTGCCAGCAGCTCATGGACAGGTTCGCAAGAGACCCAGTACTTC. Translation gives CASSSWTGSQETQYF.

The V gene is TRBV20-1, the J gene TRBJ2-7, with D unclear. The CDR3 runs to 11 residues. The V gene's germline CDR1 is DFQATT and CDR2 SNEGSKA (reference sequence). The germline V and J ends were trimmed by 3 bases and 5 bases, with 8 bases remaining between them. The CDR3 is CSASSGHEQYF. The CDR3 DNA follows: TGCAGTGCTAGTTCTGGGCACGAGCAGTACTTC.

The chain links TRBV18 to TRBJ1-1, with a possible D match to TRBD1 (5 bases). Trimming left V 4 bases short and J 1 base short, with 10 bases between. This CDR3 contains 14 residues. Germline V gene data show CDR1 as KGHSH and CDR2 as LQKENI. The CDR3 loop is CASSLYDRNTEAFF. The CDR3 nucleotides are TGTGCCAGCTCACTATATGACAGGAACACTGAAGCTTTCTTT.

The chain is built from TRBV27 and TRBJ2-7; TRBD2 matches at 12 bases. The CDR3 extends over 15 amino acids. The germline V gene encodes CDR1 MNHEY and CDR2 SMNVEV (reference sequence). With V trimmed by 2 bases and J by 6 bases, 5 bases remained unmatched. CDR3 DNA: TGTGCCAGCAGTTTACTAGCGGGAGGGCTCCGCGAGCAGTACTTC. It is translated as CASSLLAGGLREQYF.

This clone was detected only once. The chain recombines TRBV18 with TRBJ2-3, with 7 bases matching TRBD2. The CDR3 sequence is 16 residues long. Germline values: CDR1 KGHSH, CDR2 LQKENI. With V trimmed by 0 bases and J by 4 bases, 7 bases remained unmatched. CDR3: CASSPPTGGRADTQYF. CDR3 coding DNA: TGTGCCAGCTCACCACCAACAGGCGGGAGAGCAGATACGCAGTATTTT. Using reference TRBV18 and TRBJ2-3 for the parts outside the CDR3, the full variable domain is NAGVMQNPRHLVRRRGQEARLRCSPMKGHSHVYWYRQLPEEGLKFMVYLQKENIIDESGMPKERFSAEFPKEGPSILRIQQVVRGDSAAYFCASSPPTGGRADTQYFGPGTRLTVL.

The chain is built from TRBV7-9 and TRBJ1-2; 9 bases are shared with TRBD1. Trimming removed 4 bases from V and 3 bases from J; junction bases left unmatched: 6. The CDR3 consists of 15 residues. Germline V gene data show CDR1 as SEHNR and CDR2 as FQNEAQ (reference sequence). DNA for the CDR3: TGTGCCAGCAGCTCGACAGGGGGAAGGGACTATGGCTACACCTTC. Its protein is CASSSTGGRDYGYTF.

The chain is built from TRBV27 and TRBJ2-5; D is ambiguous. V was trimmed by 0 bases and J by 2 bases, leaving 4 bases between them. The V gene's germline CDR1 is MNHEY and CDR2 SMNVEV (reference sequence). This CDR3 has 13 amino acids. This chain's CDR3 is CASSLSPQETQYF. Here the CDR3 DNA reads TGTGCCAGCAGTTTATCCCCACAAGAGACCCAGTACTTC.